These 12 T cell receptor beta chains were all obtained from the same sample, sequenced in a study of human T cells and chemical hapten exposure. TCRdb passed the RACE reads through MiXCR, listing each CDR3 protein once. The data contain fewer than 200,000 distinct CDR3 sequences, 25% to 35% of them seen just once; the ten biggest clones take up less than 3.5%. Time point specified: pre-sensitization, week 0. Documented treatment: therapeutic diphenylcyclopropenone sensitization with weekly scalp DPC. The sample was whole blood, taken in connection with sensitization to the hapten diphenylcyclopropenone (DPC). These receptors were taken from a woman in her 30s with alopecia areata. Some clones in this sample may be carry-over from other donors' samples.

The J gene is TRBJ2-7, the V gene TRBV29-1; 13 nucleotides line up with TRBD2. Per the germline V gene, CDR1 is SQVTM and CDR2 is ANQGSEA. The CDR3 totals 16 residues. V lost 5 bases, J lost 9 bases, and 16 bases stayed unmatched. In nucleotides, the CDR3 is TGCAGCGTTATGAACGGGACTAGCGGGATGGGGGGCGCGCAGTACTTC. It translates to CSVMNGTSGMGGAQYF.

In nucleotides, the CDR3 is TGTGCCAGCAGCCCAAGGATAGGAACTAACTATGGCTACACCTTC. It encodes CASSPRIGTNYGYTF. The chain combines TRBV7-6 with TRBJ1-2; no definite D call. Germline V lookup: CDR1 SGHVS, CDR2 FNYEAQ. The CDR3 length is 15 residues. The germline V and J ends were trimmed by 5 bases and 0 bases, with 13 bases remaining between them.

This CDR3 reads CASSRANSPLHF. The DNA for the CDR3 is TGTGCCAGCAGTCGGGCAAATTCACCCCTCCACTTT. This chain joins TRBV27 and TRBJ1-6; no definite D call. Trimming stripped 5 bases from V and 7 bases from J, with 6 bases between. The germline CDR1 and CDR2 sequences are MNHEY and SMNVEV (reference sequence). CDR3 length: 12 residues.

The sample holds a few counts of this clonotype. The CDR3 region is CASSNGRGGYTF. The CDR3 DNA follows: TGCGCCAGCAGCAACGGACGGGGAGGCTACACCTTC. V is TRBV5-1 and J is TRBJ1-2; D gene unclear. The CDR3 consists of 12 residues. Germline V gene lookup returns CDR1 SGHRS and CDR2 YFSETQ. V gave up 4 bases and J gave up 8 bases, with 12 bases separating them.

V gene TRBV28 combines with J gene TRBJ2-7; D perhaps matches TRBD1 (5 bases). In germline, CDR1 is MDHEN, CDR2 SYDVKM. The germline V and J ends were trimmed by 2 bases and 4 bases, with 12 bases remaining between them. This CDR3 has 14 amino acids. In DNA, the CDR3 is TGTGCCAGCAGTTTAGGGGCCCGGCATTACGAGCAGTACTTC. Its protein product is CASSLGARHYEQYF.

The genes are TRBV6-1 and TRBJ2-7, with D uncertain. V gave up 2 bases and J gave up 2 bases, with 10 bases separating them. The germline V gene has CDR1 MNHNS and CDR2 SASEGT. This CDR3 has 14 residues. The CDR3 bases are TGTGCCAGCAGTGAACCGAGGCGACCCTACGAGCAGTACTTC. The encoded protein is CASSEPRRPYEQYF.

There are a few counts of this clonotype. V usage is TRBV6-2 or TRBV6-3 and J usage is TRBJ1-2, with a weak D call TRBD1 (6 bases). The CDR3 runs to 16 residues. Deletions cut 6 bases from V and 6 bases from J, with 23 bases between. Germline CDR1 is MNHEY and CDR2 is SVGEGT. DNA for the CDR3: TGTGCCAGCAGCTCGACTTACGGACAGAACGATCATGGCTACACCTTC. This encodes CASSSTYGQNDHGYTF.

This clonotype was detected only a few times. V usage is TRBV5-1 and J usage is TRBJ2-7; 12 bases agree with TRBD1. CDR1 SGHRS and CDR2 YFSETQ come from the germline V gene. V lost 0 bases to trimming and J lost 6 bases; unmatched junction nucleotides: 4. The CDR3 sequence is 15 residues long. The CDR3 is CASSLEGQGASEQYF. The CDR3 region has the DNA TGCGCCAGCAGCTTGGAGGGACAGGGGGCCTCCGAGCAGTACTTC.

This clonotype was counted only a few times. This chain links TRBV30 with TRBJ1-6; the D is unclear. Trimming shortened V by 3 bases and J by 7 bases, and 7 bases separated the two germline ends. CDR1 and CDR2 (germline): GTSNPN, SVGIG (reference sequence). CDR3 size: 12 residues. The CDR3 reads CAWRVRNSPLHF. CDR3 in DNA: TGTGCCTGGAGGGTGAGGAATTCACCCCTCCACTTT.

With regard to this clonotype: An end of the junction does not agree with germline; a read error may underlie this. This rearrangement joins TRBV12-3 or TRBV12-4 to TRBJ2-3; perhaps D is TRBD1 or TRBD2 (5 bases each). The length of the CDR3 is 11 residues. The CDR3 here is CPSSWDHVVYF. In DNA form, the CDR3 reads TGTCCCAGCAGTTGGGACCACGTAGTATATTTT.

J is TRBJ1-2 and V is TRBV2, with a possible D match to TRBD1 (6 bases). Trimming shortened V by 6 bases and J by 4 bases, and 18 bases separated the two germline ends. The V gene's germline CDR1 is SNHLY and CDR2 FYNNEI. This CDR3 has 15 amino acids. The CDR3 loop is CASRVDSDRFYGYTF. DNA of the CDR3: TGTGCCAGCAGAGTAGATTCAGACAGGTTCTATGGCTACACCTTC.

This clonotype has only one observation. The chain is built from TRBV6-6 and TRBJ2-2, with a possible D match to TRBD1 (5 bases). The length of the CDR3 is 14 residues. Germline values: CDR1 MNHNY, CDR2 SVGAGI (reference sequence). Trimming removed 0 bases at V and 4 bases at J, with 6 bases between. CDR3 DNA: TGTGCCAGCAGTTACTCCAGGGTCACCGGGGAGCTGTTTTTT. It translates to CASSYSRVTGELFF.